This T cell receptor beta chain was retrieved from a study of tumor-infiltrating lymphocytes in localized non-small cell lung cancer. Study as a whole: Resected tumor was paired with non-adjacent uninvolved lung from the same patient.

CDR1 and CDR2 (germline): MNHEY, SMNVEV (reference sequence). This CDR3 has 14 residues. V dropped 8 bases and J dropped 2 bases, with 15 bases sitting between them. This table comes from immunoSEQ multiplex PCR, and its TCRdb copy is limited to in-frame clones, with some not included. The sample lists more than 9,000 clones, 45% to 70% occurring once. The specimen sequenced was uninvolved lung tissue not adjacent to the tumor. The chain is built from TRBV27 and TRBJ1-2, with D unresolved. The origin of this receptor is a human donor with non-small cell lung cancer. The CDR3 DNA sequence: TGTGCCAGCGGTACCCTAGAGACAAACTATGGCTACACCTTC. Protein product: CASGTLETNYGYTF.